This TCR beta chain was captured by sequencing in a study of blood T cell repertoires in COVID-19. Study background: Acute and convalescent COVID-19 samples came from the United States, Italy and Spain.

Germline CDR1 is LNHNV and CDR2 is YYDKDF (reference sequence). V trimming: 4 bases; J trimming: 6 bases; junction bases outside the gene matches: 12. The CDR3 covers 16 residues. As handled by the study authors: Estimates of nucleated cell counts were drawn from the amplification of reference gene primers. Sequencing used immunoSEQ multiplex PCR; TCRdb keeps in-frame clones, though not all of them. V, J and clone size reflect that table, while D and trimming were determined from the DNA. The data show about 37,000 clones, about 88% seen once. The chain couples TRBV15 to TRBJ1-1; 9 nucleotides agree with TRBD1. The receptor comes from a man aged 65 to 79 with acute or convalescent COVID-19. The sample consisted of peripheral blood. In DNA form, the CDR3 reads TGTGCCACCAGCAACCGGGACAGGGATGGAAATTCTGAAGCTTTCTTT. This sequence encodes CATSNRDRDGNSEAFF.